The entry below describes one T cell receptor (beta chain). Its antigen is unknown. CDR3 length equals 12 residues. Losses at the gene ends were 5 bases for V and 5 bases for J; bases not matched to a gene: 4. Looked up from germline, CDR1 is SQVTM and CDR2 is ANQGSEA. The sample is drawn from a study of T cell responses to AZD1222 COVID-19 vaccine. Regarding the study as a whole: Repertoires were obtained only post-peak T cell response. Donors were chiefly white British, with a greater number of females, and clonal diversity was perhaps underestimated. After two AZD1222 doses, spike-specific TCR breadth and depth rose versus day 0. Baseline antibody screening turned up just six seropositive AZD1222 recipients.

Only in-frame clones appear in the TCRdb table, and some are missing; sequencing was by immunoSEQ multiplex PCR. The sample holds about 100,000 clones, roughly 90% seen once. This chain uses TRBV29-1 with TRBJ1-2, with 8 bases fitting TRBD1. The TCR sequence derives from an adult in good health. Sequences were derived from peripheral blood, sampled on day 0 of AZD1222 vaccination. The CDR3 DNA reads TGCAGCGTTCCGACAGGGGTTTATGGCTACACCTTC. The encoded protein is CSVPTGVYGYTF.